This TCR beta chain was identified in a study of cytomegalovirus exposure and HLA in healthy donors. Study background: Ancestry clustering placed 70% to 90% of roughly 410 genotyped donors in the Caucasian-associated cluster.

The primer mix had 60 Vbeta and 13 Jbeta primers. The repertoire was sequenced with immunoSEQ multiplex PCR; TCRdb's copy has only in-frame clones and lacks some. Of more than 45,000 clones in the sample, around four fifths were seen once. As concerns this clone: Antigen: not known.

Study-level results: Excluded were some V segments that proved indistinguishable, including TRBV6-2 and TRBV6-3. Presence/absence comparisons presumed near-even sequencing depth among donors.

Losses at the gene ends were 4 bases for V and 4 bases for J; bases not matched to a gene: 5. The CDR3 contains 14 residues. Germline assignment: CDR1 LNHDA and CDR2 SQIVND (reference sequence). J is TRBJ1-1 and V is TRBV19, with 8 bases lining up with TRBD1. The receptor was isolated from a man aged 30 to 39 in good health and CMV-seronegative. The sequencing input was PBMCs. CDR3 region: CASSTDRAFTEAFF. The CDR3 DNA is TGTGCCAGTAGTACGGACAGGGCCTTCACTGAAGCTTTCTTT.